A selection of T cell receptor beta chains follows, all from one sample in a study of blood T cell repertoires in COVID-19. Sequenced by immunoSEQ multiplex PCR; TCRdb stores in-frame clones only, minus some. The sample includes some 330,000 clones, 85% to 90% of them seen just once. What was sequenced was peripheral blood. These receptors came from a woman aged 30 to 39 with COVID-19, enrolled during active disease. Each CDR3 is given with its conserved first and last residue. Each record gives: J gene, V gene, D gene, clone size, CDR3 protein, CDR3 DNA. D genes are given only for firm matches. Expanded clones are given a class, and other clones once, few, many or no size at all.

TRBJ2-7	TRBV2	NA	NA	CASSAELRPYEQYF	TGTGCCAGCAGTGCCGAGTTGCGGCCCTACGAGCAGTACTTC
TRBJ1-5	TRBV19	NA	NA	CASRNLSQGANQPQHF	TGTGCCAGTAGGAATTTGTCTCAAGGGGCGAATCAGCCCCAGCATTTT
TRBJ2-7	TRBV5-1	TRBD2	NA	CASSLVASGGAKEQYF	TGCGCCAGCAGCTTGGTGGCTAGCGGGGGGGCCAAGGAGCAGTACTTC
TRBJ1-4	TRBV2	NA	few	CASSFRNPNEKLFF	TGTGCCAGCAGTTTCAGAAATCCCAATGAAAAACTGTTTTTT
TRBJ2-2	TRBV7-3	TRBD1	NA	CASSLTSAGGGTGELFF	TGTGCCAGCAGCTTAACGTCGGCAGGGGGCGGGACCGGGGAGCTGTTTTTT
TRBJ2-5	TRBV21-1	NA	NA	CASSKGREGGETQYF	TGTGCCAGCAGCAAAGGTAGGGAAGGGGGAGAGACCCAGTACTTC
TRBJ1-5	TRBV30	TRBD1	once	CAWSPGTGLQPQHF	TGTGCCTGGAGCCCCGGGACAGGGTTGCAGCCCCAGCATTTT
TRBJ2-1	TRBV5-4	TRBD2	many	CASSSTGTSRYNEQFF	TGTGCCAGCAGCTCAACCGGGACTAGCAGATACAATGAGCAGTTCTTC
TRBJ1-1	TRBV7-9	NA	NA	CASSLQRDTEAFF	TGTGCCAGCAGCTTACAACGGGACACTGAAGCTTTCTTT
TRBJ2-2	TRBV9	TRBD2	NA	CASSVSGTSIGTGELFF	TGTGCCAGCAGCGTGAGTGGGACTAGTATCGGCACCGGGGAGCTGTTTTTT
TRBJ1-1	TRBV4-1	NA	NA	CASLGQMNTEAFF	TGCGCCAGTCTAGGACAGATGAACACTGAAGCTTTCTTT
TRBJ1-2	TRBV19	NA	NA	CASSTAGGGSYGYTF	TGTGCCAGTAGCACGGCGGGCGGGGGATCCTATGGCTACACCTTC
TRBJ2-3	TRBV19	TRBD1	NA	CASSIGQGADTQYF	TGTGCCAGTAGTATAGGACAGGGCGCAGATACGCAGTATTTT
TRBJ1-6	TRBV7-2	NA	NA	CASSSRGGSGNSPLHF	TGTGCCAGCAGCTCCAGGGGAGGGTCGGGAAATTCACCCCTCCACTTT
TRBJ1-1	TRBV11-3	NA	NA	CASSLAGPIGTEAFF	TGTGCCAGCAGCTTAGCAGGGCCGATTGGCACTGAAGCTTTCTTT
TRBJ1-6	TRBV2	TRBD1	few	CASSHTTTGGSSPLHF	TGTGCCAGCAGTCACACCACGACAGGGGGCTCTTCACCCCTCCACTTT
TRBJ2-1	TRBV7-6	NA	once	CARRLRGFWCNNEQFF	TGTGCCAGAAGGCTACGGGGATTTTGGTGTAACAATGAGCAGTTCTTC
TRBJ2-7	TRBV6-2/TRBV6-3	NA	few	CASRPKRPNFYEQYF	TGTGCCAGCAGGCCTAAGCGGCCCAACTTCTACGAGCAGTACTTC
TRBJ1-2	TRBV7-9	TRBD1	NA	CASSSRRAGGIRRYTF	TGTGCCAGCAGCTCACGGCGCGCAGGGGGCATAAGACGCTACACCTTC
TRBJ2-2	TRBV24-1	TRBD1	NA	CATSGRQGGTGELFF	TGTGCCACCAGTGGTCGACAGGGCGGGACCGGGGAGCTGTTTTTT
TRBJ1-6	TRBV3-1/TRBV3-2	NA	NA	CASSNSRGGTLHF	TGTGCCAGCAGCAACAGTAGGGGCGGAACCCTCCACTTT
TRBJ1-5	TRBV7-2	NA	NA	CASSLEPGNNQPQHF	TGTGCCAGCAGCTTAGAACCCGGGAACAATCAGCCCCAGCATTTT
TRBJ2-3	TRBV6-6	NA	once	CASSYNVRDGTDTQYF	TGTGCCAGCAGTTACAATGTGAGGGATGGGACAGATACGCAGTATTTT
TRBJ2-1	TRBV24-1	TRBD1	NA	CATSDFTGGLTYNEQFF	TGTGCCACCAGTGATTTCACAGGGGGCTTAACCTACAATGAGCAGTTCTTC
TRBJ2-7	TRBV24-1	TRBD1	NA	CATSDGDRRRSEQYF	TGTGCCACCAGTGATGGGGACAGACGTCGCAGCGAGCAGTACTTC
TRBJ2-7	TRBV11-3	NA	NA	CASSPRQVAEQYF	TGTGCCAGCAGCCCGAGACAGGTTGCCGAGCAGTACTTC
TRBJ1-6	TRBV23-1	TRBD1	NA	CASSHSDRGSNSPLHF	TGCGCCAGCAGTCATAGTGACAGGGGTTCTAATTCACCCCTCCACTTT
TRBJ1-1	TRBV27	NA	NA	CASSLWGQGGTEAFF	TGTGCCAGCAGTTTATGGGGACAAGGGGGCACTGAAGCTTTCTTT
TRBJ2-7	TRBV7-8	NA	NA	CASSFQGFSYEQYF	TGTGCCAGCAGCTTTCAGGGCTTCTCCTACGAGCAGTACTTC
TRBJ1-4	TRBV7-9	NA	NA	CASSLPDISSEKLFF	TGTGCCAGCAGCCTCCCGGACATTTCGAGTGAAAAACTGTTTTTT
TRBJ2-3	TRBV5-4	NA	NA	CASSLGQKRTDTQYF	TGTGCCAGCAGCTTGGGACAGAAAAGGACAGATACGCAGTATTTT
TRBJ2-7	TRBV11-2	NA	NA	CASSLEGASYEQYF	TGTGCCAGCAGCCTGGAGGGGGCCTCCTACGAGCAGTACTTC
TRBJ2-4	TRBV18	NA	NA	CASSPPMRTAKNIQYF	TGTGCCAGCTCCCCACCGATGCGTACGGCCAAAAACATTCAGTACTTC
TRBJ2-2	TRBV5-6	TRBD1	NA	CASSLGDREVGELFF	TGTGCCAGCAGCTTGGGGGACAGGGAGGTCGGGGAGCTGTTTTTT
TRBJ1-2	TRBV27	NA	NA	CASKIKSTYNYGYTF	TGTGCCAGCAAAATCAAGAGTACCTATAACTATGGCTACACCTTC
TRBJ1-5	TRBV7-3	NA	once	CASSLSPLGNQPQHF	TGTGCCAGCAGCTTAAGCCCCTTAGGCAATCAGCCCCAGCATTTT
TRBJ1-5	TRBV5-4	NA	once	CASSLWPDQPQHF	TGTGCCAGCAGCTTGTGGCCCGATCAGCCCCAGCATTTT
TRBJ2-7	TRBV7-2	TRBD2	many	CASSLVAGVNEQYF	TGTGCCAGCAGCTTAGTGGCGGGGGTTAACGAGCAGTACTTC
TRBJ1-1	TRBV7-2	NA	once	CASSLGRPGLDTEAFF	TGTGCCAGCAGCTTAGGCCGCCCGGGGTTGGACACTGAAGCTTTCTTT
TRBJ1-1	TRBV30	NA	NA	CAWGRRGGNTEAFF	TGTGCCTGGGGCCGTAGGGGGGGGAACACTGAAGCTTTCTTT
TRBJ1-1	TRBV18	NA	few	CASSPYRNTEAFF	TGTGCCAGCTCACCGTATCGGAACACTGAAGCTTTCTTT
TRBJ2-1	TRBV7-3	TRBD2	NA	CASSLGLANEQFF	TGTGCCAGCAGCCTGGGACTAGCGAATGAGCAGTTCTTC
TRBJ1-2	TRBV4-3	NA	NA	CASSQELWEAGPGYTF	TGCGCCAGCAGCCAAGAATTGTGGGAGGCCGGGCCAGGCTACACCTTC
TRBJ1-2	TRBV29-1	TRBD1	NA	CSVTVGTGPYGYTF	TGCAGCGTCACCGTCGGGACAGGACCATATGGCTACACCTTC
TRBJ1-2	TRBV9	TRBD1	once	CASSAGQGFYGYTF	TGTGCCAGCAGCGCCGGACAGGGGTTCTATGGCTACACCTTC
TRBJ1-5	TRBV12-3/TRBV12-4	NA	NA	CASSPSGDQPQHF	TGTGCCAGCAGTCCGTCAGGGGACCAGCCCCAGCATTTT
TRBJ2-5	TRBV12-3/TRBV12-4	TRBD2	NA	CASIKSGGETQYF	TGTGCCAGCATAAAGTCGGGGGGAGAGACCCAGTACTTC
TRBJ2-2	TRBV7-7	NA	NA	CASRKSGRTGELFF	TGTGCTAGCAGGAAGTCGGGGAGGACCGGGGAGCTGTTTTTT
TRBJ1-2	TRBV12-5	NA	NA	CASGLGGQFYGYTF	TGTGCTAGTGGTTTGGGGGGACAATTCTATGGCTACACCTTC
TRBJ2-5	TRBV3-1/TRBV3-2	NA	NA	CASSQDGGGGKETQYF	TGTGCCAGCAGCCAAGATGGAGGGGGCGGTAAAGAGACCCAGTACTTC
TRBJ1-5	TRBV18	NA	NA	CASSPQTEPNQPQHF	TGTGCCAGCTCACCACAAACAGAGCCCAATCAGCCCCAGCATTTT
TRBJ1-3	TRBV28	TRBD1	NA	CASRVVGGSGGPFSGNTIYF	TGTGCCAGCAGAGTGGTAGGGGGGTCAGGGGGCCCGTTCTCTGGAAACACCATATATTTT
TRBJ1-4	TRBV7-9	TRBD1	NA	CASSMGTERNEKLFF	TGTGCCAGCAGCATGGGGACAGAGAGAAATGAAAAACTGTTTTTT
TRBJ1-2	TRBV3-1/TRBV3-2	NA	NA	CASSQVVREGYTF	TGTGCCAGCAGCCAAGTGGTACGGGAAGGCTACACCTTC
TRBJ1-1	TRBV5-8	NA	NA	CASSSGGGRTEAFF	TGTGCCAGCAGCTCGGGGGGTGGGCGGACTGAAGCTTTCTTT
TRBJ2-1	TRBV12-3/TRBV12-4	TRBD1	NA	CASSPDRDKQFF	TGTGCCAGCAGCCCAGACAGGGACAAGCAGTTCTTC
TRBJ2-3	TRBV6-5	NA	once	CASSYSRGSTDTQYF	TGTGCCAGCAGTTACTCGAGAGGGTCCACAGATACGCAGTATTTT
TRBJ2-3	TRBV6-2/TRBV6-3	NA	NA	CASSYAGMWGAFFPSTDTQYF	TGTGCCAGCAGTTACGCGGGAATGTGGGGCGCATTTTTCCCTAGCACAGATACGCAGTATTTT
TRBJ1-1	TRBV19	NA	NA	CASSIRGGNTEAFF	TGTGCCAGTAGTATACGAGGAGGGAACACTGAAGCTTTCTTT
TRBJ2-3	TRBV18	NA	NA	CASSPSQRTDTQYF	TGTGCCAGCTCACCCAGTCAACGCACAGATACGCAGTATTTT